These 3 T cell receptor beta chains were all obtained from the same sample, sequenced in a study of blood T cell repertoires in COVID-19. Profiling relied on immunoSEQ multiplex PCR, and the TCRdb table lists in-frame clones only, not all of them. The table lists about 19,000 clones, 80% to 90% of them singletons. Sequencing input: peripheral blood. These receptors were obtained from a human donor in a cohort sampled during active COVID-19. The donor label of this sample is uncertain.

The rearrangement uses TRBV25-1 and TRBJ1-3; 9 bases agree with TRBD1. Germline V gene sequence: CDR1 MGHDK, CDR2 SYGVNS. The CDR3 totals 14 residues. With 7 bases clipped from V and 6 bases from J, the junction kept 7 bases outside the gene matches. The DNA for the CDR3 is TGTGCCAGCACCCGGACAGGGGCGGCAAACACCATATATTTT. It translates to CASTRTGAANTIYF.

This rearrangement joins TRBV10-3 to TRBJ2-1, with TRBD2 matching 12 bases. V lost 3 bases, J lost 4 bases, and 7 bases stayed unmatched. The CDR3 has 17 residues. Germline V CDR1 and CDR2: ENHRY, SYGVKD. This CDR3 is CAISDSRGLAGYNEQFF. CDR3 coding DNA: TGTGCCATCAGTGATTCCCGAGGACTAGCGGGGTACAATGAGCAGTTCTTC.

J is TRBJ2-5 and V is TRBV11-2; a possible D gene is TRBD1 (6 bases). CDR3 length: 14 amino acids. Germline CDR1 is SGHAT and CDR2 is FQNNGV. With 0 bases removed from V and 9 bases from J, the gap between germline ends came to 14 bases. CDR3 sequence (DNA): TGTGCCAGCAGCTTAGATTCCCCCCCAGGGGCCCAGTACTTC. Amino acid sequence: CASSLDSPPGAQYF.